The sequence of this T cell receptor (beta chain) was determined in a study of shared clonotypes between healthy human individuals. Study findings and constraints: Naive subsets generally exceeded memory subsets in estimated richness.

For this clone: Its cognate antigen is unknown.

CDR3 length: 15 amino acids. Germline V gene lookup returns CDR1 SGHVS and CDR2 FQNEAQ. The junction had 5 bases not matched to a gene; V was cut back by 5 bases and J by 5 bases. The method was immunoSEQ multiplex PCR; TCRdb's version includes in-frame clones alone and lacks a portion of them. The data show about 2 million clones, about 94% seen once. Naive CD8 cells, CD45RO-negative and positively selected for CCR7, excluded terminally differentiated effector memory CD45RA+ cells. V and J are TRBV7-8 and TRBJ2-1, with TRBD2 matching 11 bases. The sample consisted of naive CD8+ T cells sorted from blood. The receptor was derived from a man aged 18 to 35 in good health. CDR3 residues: CASSLEGLADNEQFF. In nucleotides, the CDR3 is TGTGCCAGCAGCCTAGAGGGACTAGCGGACAATGAGCAGTTCTTC.